This TCR beta chain was obtained from a study of blood T cell repertoires in COVID-19. This CDR3 is 15 amino acids long. Germline-derived CDR1 and CDR2 are SGHVS and FNYEAQ. The V end was cut by 2 bases, the J end by 1 base, with 9 bases between. Sequencing used immunoSEQ multiplex PCR; TCRdb keeps in-frame clones, though not all of them. This table has roughly 400,000 clones, roughly 88% appearing once. J is TRBJ1-5 and V is TRBV7-6; D is uncertain. Sequenced sample: PBMCs or T cells enriched from blood (not recorded which). The source of this sequence is a woman in her 40s with acute COVID-19. The CDR3 reads CASSLKLGSNQPQHF. The CDR3 DNA follows: TGTGCCAGCAGCTTAAAGTTGGGCAGCAATCAGCCCCAGCATTTT.